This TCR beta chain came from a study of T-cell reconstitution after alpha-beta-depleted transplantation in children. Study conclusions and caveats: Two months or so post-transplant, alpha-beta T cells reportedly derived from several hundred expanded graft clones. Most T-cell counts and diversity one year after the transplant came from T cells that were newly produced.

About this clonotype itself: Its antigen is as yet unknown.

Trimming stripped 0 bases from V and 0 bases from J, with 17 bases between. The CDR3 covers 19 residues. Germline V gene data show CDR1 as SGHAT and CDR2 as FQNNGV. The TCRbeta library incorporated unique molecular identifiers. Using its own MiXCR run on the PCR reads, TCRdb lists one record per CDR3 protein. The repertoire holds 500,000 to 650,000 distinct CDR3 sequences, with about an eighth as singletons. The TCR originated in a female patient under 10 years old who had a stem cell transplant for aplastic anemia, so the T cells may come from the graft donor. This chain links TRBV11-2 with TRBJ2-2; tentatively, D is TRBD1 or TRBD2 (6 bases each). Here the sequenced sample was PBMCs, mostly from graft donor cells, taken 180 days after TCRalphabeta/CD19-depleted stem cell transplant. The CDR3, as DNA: TGTGCCAGCAGCTTAGATAAGTGGGGGGCACCAGCGAACACCGGGGAGCTGTTTTTT. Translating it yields CASSLDKWGAPANTGELFF.